Below, 22 T cell receptor beta chains from the same sample are listed, as sequenced in a study of regulatory T cells in long-lasting Graves disease (dated by TCRdb to about 2021). The intended sense of this specimen's time point label: newly diagnosed GD, antithyroid drugs for less than 3 months. RNA was extracted from PBMCs in TRIzol for both TCR sequencing and RNA sequencing. Libraries came from multiplex PCR. The sequencer was an Illumina HiSeq 4000. To build TCR beta libraries, CDR3 regions were amplified by Arm-PCR using iRepertoire HTBI primers. TCRdb passed the public sequencing reads through fastp at Q25 and MiXCR, retaining productive beta sequences. Here each entry gathers all rows of one CDR3 protein and keeps the most common genes and DNA. The sample contains approximately 560,000 distinct CDR3 sequences, more than 15% of them found a single time. More than 10% of the sample comes from the top ten.

Separately, the same data were catalogued under a study of T cells in Graves' hyperthyroidism and ophthalmopathy.

Sequencing was performed on peripheral blood mononuclear cells (PBMCs), taken at new diagnosis, from a patient treated with antithyroid drugs. The receptors were sampled from a man aged 18 to 29 with Graves disease. Donor details come from another sample of the same person, matched by shared clones.

This clonotype was recorded many times. J is TRBJ2-1 and V is TRBV12-5; 9 bases fit TRBD2. V lost 5 bases, J lost 4 bases, and 18 bases stayed unmatched. Germline assignment: CDR1 LGHNT and CDR2 FRNRAP. The CDR3 length is 19 residues. CDR3 nucleotide sequence: TGTGCTAGTGGTCCTCTTGTGCCCCTCCCTAGCGGGGATTACAATGAGCAGTTCTTC. This codes for CASGPLVPLPSGDYNEQFF.

A few counts support this clonotype. The rearrangement links TRBV10-3 to TRBJ1-2; a possible D gene is TRBD1 (6 bases). Germline assignment: CDR1 ENHRY and CDR2 SYGVKD. V was pared by 6 bases and J by 2 bases, with 13 bases between. The CDR3 consists of 14 residues. The CDR3 sequence is CAISRDKQNYGYTF. The CDR3 bases are TGTGCCATCAGCCGGGACAAACAAAACTATGGCTACACCTTC.

The V and J genes are TRBV20-1 and TRBJ2-1; 9 bases agree with TRBD2. The CDR3 length is 17 residues. The V gene's germline CDR1 is DFQATT and CDR2 SNEGSKA (reference sequence). V lost 6 bases and J lost 2; bases outside the gene matches: 14. CDR3 amino acids: CSAPGDGGRATYNEQFF. The DNA of the CDR3 is TGCAGTGCCCCTGGGGATGGCGGGAGGGCTACCTACAATGAGCAGTTCTTC.

This clonotype occurred many times. V gene TRBV7-9 combines with J gene TRBJ2-1, with D perhaps being TRBD1 or TRBD2 (5 bases each). The germline V gene encodes CDR1 SEHNR and CDR2 FQNEAQ (reference sequence). V lost 2 bases to trimming and J lost 3 bases, with 11 bases between them. CDR3 length: 15 residues. CDR3 sequence: CASSLSEGNYNEQFF. The CDR3 nucleotides read TGTGCCAGCAGCTTATCCGAGGGGAACTACAATGAGCAGTTCTTC.

The chain links TRBV12-3 or TRBV12-4 to TRBJ2-1; TRBD2 is a possible D gene (6 bases). The CDR3 contains 11 residues. With 7 bases removed from V and 9 bases from J, the gap between germline ends came to 10 bases. For the CDR3, the DNA is TGTGCCAGCACCCTGGGGGGTGAGCAGTTCTTC. It translates to CASTLGGEQFF.

This clonotype has more than one count but fewer than ten. This chain connects TRBV9 to TRBJ1-4; 9 nucleotides align to TRBD1. The J segment lost 1 base and the V segment lost 4 bases, leaving 5 bases of the junction unmatched. The CDR3 extends over 16 amino acids. The germline V gene encodes CDR1 SGDLS and CDR2 YYNGEE. CDR3 bases: TGTGCCAGCAGCCGCGGACAGGGGCGAACTAATGAAAAACTGTTTTTT. This encodes CASSRGQGRTNEKLFF.

Many counts were recorded for this clonotype. The V call is TRBV28, the J call TRBJ1-3, with 9 bases aligning to TRBD1. The CDR3 is 14 amino acids. Germline assignment: CDR1 MDHEN and CDR2 SYDVKM. The V and J ends lost 8 bases and 0 bases, in that order; junction bases with no gene match: 2. Here the CDR3 DNA reads TGTGCCAGCCGGACAGGGGACTCTGGAAACACCATATATTTT. Amino acid sequence: CASRTGDSGNTIYF.

This clonotype was observed a few times. CDR3 bases: TGCGCCAGCAGTGAAGGGCCAGGCTATGGCTACACCTTC. It specifies CASSEGPGYGYTF. This chain uses TRBV10-1 with TRBJ1-2; no clear D gene. Germline assignment: CDR1 WNHNN and CDR2 SYGVQD (reference sequence). Trimming cost V 3 bases and J 4 bases, with 9 bases left between them. The CDR3 is made up of 13 amino acids.

This clonotype was seen at least ten times. This CDR3 reads CASSLRTGDQPQHF. CDR3 nucleotide sequence: TGTGCCAGCAGTTTACGTACAGGAGATCAGCCCCAGCATTTT. V usage is TRBV27 and J usage is TRBJ1-5; a weak D match, TRBD1 (5 bases). The CDR3 consists of 14 residues. Trimming stripped 2 bases from V and 5 bases from J, with 10 bases between. Germline CDR1 and CDR2: MNHEY and SMNVEV (reference sequence).

At least ten counts were recorded for this clonotype. The V and J genes are TRBV20-1 and TRBJ1-6; TRBD1 matches 8 bases. V was pared by 5 bases and J by 10 bases, with 10 bases of the junction left unmatched. The germline CDR1 and CDR2 sequences are DFQATT and SNEGSKA (reference sequence). This CDR3 is 14 amino acids long. Here the CDR3 DNA reads TGCAGTGCTGGGGGGACAGGTGAGGGGTCACCCCTCCACTTT. Its translation: CSAGGTGEGSPLHF.

This clonotype was seen repeatedly, ten times or more. This rearrangement joins TRBV5-1 to TRBJ2-7; perhaps D is TRBD1 or TRBD2 (6 bases each). V was pared by 4 bases and J by 8 bases, with 19 bases between. The CDR3 totals 14 residues. CDR1 SGHRS and CDR2 YFSETQ come from the germline V gene. CDR3 amino acids: CASSGDGGKGQQYF. CDR3 DNA: TGCGCCAGCAGCGGTGACGGGGGCAAGGGGCAGCAGTACTTC.

This clonotype was counted at least ten times. The chain combines TRBV7-9 with TRBJ1-2; the D gene is possibly TRBD1 (6 bases). Germline V CDR1 and CDR2: SEHNR, FQNEAQ (reference sequence). CDR3 length: 17 residues. V gave up 1 base and J gave up 8 bases, with 23 bases separating them. CDR3 loop: CASSLGDVRQDAGGYTF. CDR3 DNA: TGTGCCAGCAGCTTAGGCGACGTACGACAGGATGCCGGCGGCTACACCTTC.

This clonotype was seen at least ten times. The rearrangement uses TRBV6-1 and TRBJ2-7, with a weak D call TRBD1 (6 bases). Germline CDR1 is MNHNS and CDR2 is SASEGT. Between the trimmed V and J ends, which lost 7 bases and 3 bases, there was a span of 10 bases. The CDR3 sequence is 12 residues long. The CDR3 loop reads CASKQTGYEQYF. In nucleotides, the CDR3 is TGTGCCAGCAAACAGACAGGCTACGAGCAGTACTTC.

This clonotype was detected many times. The rearrangement joins TRBV6-2 or TRBV6-3 to TRBJ2-1; 10 nucleotides match TRBD2. The junction had 6 bases not matched to a gene; V was cut back by 6 bases and J by 1 base. CDR3 length equals 16 residues. Germline V gene sequence: CDR1 MNHEY, CDR2 SVGEGT. CDR3 DNA sequence: TGTGCCAGCAGAGGTTATAGCGGGAGGTCCTACAATGAGCAGTTCTTC. Translating it yields CASRGYSGRSYNEQFF.

This clonotype was observed a single time. The gene calls are TRBV20-1 and TRBJ2-7; tentatively, D is TRBD1 (6 bases). The CDR3 runs 13 residues. V was shortened by 2 bases and J by 9 bases, with 17 bases between the two germline ends. Germline V gives CDR1 DFQATT, CDR2 SNEGSKA (reference sequence). The CDR3 coding sequence is TGCAGTGCTAGATCCCGGGACACTACTGGGCAGTACTTC. Translation: CSARSRDTTGQYF.

The chain combines TRBV10-3 with TRBJ1-2; weak D call: TRBD1 (6 bases). Germline loops: CDR1 ENHRY, CDR2 SYGVKD. This CDR3 contains 14 residues. With 5 bases removed from V and 3 bases from J, the gap between germline ends came to 13 bases. CDR3 amino acids: CAISFTRGDYGYTF. CDR3 coding DNA: TGTGCCATCAGTTTTACAAGGGGGGACTATGGCTACACCTTC.

This clonotype was seen many times. The chain is built from TRBV7-8 and TRBJ2-7; TRBD1 matches 7 bases. Germline values: CDR1 SGHVS, CDR2 FQNEAQ. The CDR3 is made up of 16 amino acids. V lost 5 bases to trimming and J lost 2 bases; unmatched junction nucleotides: 12. The CDR3 bases are TGTGCCAGCAGCCCCCTCTCCGGGACAGAGCCCTACGAGCAGTACTTC. Translation gives CASSPLSGTEPYEQYF.

This clonotype was seen repeatedly, ten times or more. The gene calls are TRBV2 and TRBJ1-5; tentatively, D is TRBD1 (5 bases). The germline V gene encodes CDR1 SNHLY and CDR2 FYNNEI. Trimming removed 6 bases from V and 1 base from J, with 13 bases in between. The CDR3 is 15 amino acids. The chain's CDR3 is CASRRDRASNQPQHF. CDR3 in DNA: TGTGCCAGCAGACGTGACAGAGCAAGCAATCAGCCCCAGCATTTT. Supplemented by reference TRBV2 and TRBJ1-5, the full variable domain reads EPEVTQTPSHQVTQMGQEVILRCVPISNHLYFYWYRQILGQKVEFLVSFYNNEISEKSEIFDDQFSVERPDGSNFTLKIRSTKLEDSAMYFCASRRDRASNQPQHFGDGTRLSIL.

This clonotype was observed a handful of times. V and J are TRBV11-2 and TRBJ2-7, with 9 bases fitting TRBD2. Germline loops: CDR1 SGHAT, CDR2 FQNNGV. The CDR3 spans 16 residues. J gave up 0 bases and V 6 bases, and 9 bases lay outside the gene matches. The CDR3 bases are TGTGCCAGCAGTTACCCTGGTAGCGGGAGCTCCTACGAGCAGTACTTC. Its protein is CASSYPGSGSSYEQYF.

Only a few counts were recorded for this clonotype. This sequence may be a read error, since a much larger clone differs from it by one base. The chain uses TRBV7-6 and TRBJ2-1; D remains ambiguous. CDR3 length equals 16 residues. CDR1 is SGHVS, CDR2 FNYEAQ, per germline. The DNA of the CDR3 is TGTGCCAGCAGCGACCCCCGGAAGAGCTCCCACAATGAGCAGTTCTTC. Translation: CASSDPRKSSHNEQFF.

The chain has TRBV7-2 and TRBJ2-7; perhaps TRBD2 as D (5 bases). Germline V lookup: CDR1 SGHTA, CDR2 FQGNSA. V gave up 5 bases and J gave up 0 bases, with 11 bases separating them. The CDR3 loop spans 14 amino acids. This chain's CDR3 is CASSHRGSSYEQYF. The CDR3 nucleotides read TGTGCCAGCAGCCACCGCGGGTCCTCCTACGAGCAGTACTTC.

This clonotype has at least ten counts. This chain connects TRBV11-2 to TRBJ1-1, with D tentatively TRBD1 (5 bases). Germline values: CDR1 SGHAT, CDR2 FQNNGV. V shed 5 bases and J shed 2 bases, with 15 bases lying between them. The CDR3 consists of 15 residues. CDR3 amino acids: CASSLLPGGNTEAFF. The CDR3 bases are TGTGCCAGCAGCCTCCTCCCGGGGGGAAACACTGAAGCTTTCTTT.